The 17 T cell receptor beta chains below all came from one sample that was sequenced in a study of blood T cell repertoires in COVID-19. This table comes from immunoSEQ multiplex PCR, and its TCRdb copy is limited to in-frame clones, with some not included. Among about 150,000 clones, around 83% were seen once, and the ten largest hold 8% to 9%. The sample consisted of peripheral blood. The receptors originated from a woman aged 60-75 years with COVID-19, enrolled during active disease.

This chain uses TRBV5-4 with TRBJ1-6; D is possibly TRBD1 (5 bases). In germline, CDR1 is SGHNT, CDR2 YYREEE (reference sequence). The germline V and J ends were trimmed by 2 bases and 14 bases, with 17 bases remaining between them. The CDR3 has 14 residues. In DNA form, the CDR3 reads TGTGCCAGCAGCTTCGGCGCAGGACAATCGGCCCTCCACTTT. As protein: CASSFGAGQSALHF.

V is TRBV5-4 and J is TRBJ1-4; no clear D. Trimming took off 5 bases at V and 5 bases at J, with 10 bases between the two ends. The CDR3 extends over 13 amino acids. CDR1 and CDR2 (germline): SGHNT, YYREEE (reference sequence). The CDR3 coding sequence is TGTGCCAGCAGTTCGGTCGGGAATGAAAAACTGTTTTTT. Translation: CASSSVGNEKLFF.

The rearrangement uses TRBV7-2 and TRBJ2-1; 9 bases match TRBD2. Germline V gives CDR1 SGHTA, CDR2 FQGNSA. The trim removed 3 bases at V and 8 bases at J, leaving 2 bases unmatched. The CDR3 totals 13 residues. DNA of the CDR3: TGTGCCAGCAGCTTGGGACTAGCTGATGAGCAGTTCTTC. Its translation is CASSLGLADEQFF.

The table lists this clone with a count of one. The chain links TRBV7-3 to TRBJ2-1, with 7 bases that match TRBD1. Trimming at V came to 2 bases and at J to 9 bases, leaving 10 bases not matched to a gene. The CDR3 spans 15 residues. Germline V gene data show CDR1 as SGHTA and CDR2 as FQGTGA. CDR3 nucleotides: TGTGCCAGCAGCTTAGGGGCACAGGGACAGAGTGAGCAGTTCTTC. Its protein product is CASSLGAQGQSEQFF.

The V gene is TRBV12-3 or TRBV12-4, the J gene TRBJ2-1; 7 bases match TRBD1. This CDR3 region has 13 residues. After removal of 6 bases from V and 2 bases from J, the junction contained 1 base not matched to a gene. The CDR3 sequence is CASRGTAYNEQFF. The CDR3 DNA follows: TGTGCCAGCAGGGGGACAGCCTACAATGAGCAGTTCTTC.

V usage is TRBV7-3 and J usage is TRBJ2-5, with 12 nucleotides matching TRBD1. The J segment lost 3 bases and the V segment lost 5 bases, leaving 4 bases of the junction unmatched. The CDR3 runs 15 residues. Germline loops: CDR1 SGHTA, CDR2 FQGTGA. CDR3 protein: CASSPGTGGEETQYF. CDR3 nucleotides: TGTGCCAGCAGCCCCGGGACAGGGGGCGAAGAGACCCAGTACTTC.

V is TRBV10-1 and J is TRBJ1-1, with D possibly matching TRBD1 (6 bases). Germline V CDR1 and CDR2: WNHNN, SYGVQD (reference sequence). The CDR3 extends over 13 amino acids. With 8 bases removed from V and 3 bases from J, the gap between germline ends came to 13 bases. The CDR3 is CASQGNRDTEAFF. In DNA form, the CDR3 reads TGCGCCAGCCAGGGGAACAGGGACACTGAAGCTTTCTTT.

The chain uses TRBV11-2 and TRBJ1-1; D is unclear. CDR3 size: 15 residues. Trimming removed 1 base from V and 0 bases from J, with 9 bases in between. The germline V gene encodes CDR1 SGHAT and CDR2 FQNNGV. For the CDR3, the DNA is TGTGCCAGCAGCTTAGGGGCCTGGGTGAACACTGAAGCTTTCTTT. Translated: CASSLGAWVNTEAFF.

CDR3 amino acids: CASSYRDVGYTF. CDR3 nucleotides: TGTGCCAGCAGTTACAGGGACGTGGGCTACACCTTC. The chain employs TRBV28 and TRBJ1-2; D perhaps matches TRBD1 (6 bases). Germline-derived CDR1 and CDR2 are MDHEN and SYDVKM. The CDR3 extends over 12 amino acids. Between the trimmed V and J ends, which lost 4 bases and 8 bases, there was a span of 11 bases.

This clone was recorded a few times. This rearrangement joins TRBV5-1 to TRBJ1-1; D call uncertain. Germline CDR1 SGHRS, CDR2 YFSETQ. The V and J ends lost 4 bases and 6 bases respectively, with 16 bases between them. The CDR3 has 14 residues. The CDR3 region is CASSIQSSNAEAFF. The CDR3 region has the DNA TGCGCCAGCAGCATACAGAGCTCTAACGCTGAAGCTTTCTTT.

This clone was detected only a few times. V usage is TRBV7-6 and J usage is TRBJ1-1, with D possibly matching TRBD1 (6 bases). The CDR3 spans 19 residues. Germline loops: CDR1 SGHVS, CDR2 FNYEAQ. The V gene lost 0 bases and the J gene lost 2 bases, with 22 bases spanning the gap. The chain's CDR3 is CASSLAVKNRVGVNTEAFF. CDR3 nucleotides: TGTGCCAGCAGCTTAGCGGTTAAAAACAGGGTAGGGGTAAACACTGAAGCTTTCTTT.

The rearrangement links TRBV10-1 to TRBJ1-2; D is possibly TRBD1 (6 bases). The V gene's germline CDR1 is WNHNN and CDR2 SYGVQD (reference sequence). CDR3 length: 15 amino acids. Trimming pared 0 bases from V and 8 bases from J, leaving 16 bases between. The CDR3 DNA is TGCGCCAGCAGTGAGTCTCCGGACAGAGGGAGAGGCTACACCTTC. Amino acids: CASSESPDRGRGYTF.

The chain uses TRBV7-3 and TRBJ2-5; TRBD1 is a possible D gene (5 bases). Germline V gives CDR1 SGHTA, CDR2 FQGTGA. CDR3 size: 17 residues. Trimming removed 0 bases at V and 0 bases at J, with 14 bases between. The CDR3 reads CASSLTSGQMYQETQYF. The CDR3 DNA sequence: TGTGCCAGCAGCTTAACCTCTGGACAAATGTACCAAGAGACCCAGTACTTC.

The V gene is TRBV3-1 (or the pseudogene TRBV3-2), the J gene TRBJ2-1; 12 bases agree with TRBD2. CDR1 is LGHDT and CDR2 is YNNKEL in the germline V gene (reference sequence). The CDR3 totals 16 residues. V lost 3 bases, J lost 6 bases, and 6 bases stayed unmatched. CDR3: CASSQKGLAGSNEQFF. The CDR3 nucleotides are TGTGCCAGCAGCCAGAAGGGACTAGCGGGTAGCAATGAGCAGTTCTTC.

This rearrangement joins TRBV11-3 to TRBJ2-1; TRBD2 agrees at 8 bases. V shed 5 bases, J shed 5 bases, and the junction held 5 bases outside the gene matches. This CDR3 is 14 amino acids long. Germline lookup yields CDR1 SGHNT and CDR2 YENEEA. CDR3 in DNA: TGTGCCAGCAGCGCGGGGGGTTCCAACAATGAGCAGTTCTTC. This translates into CASSAGGSNNEQFF.

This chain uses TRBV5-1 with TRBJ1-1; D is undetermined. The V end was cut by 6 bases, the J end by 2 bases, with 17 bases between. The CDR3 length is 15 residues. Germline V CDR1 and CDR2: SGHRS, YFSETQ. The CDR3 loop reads CASKLHAISNTEAFF. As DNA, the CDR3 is TGCGCCAGCAAGCTCCACGCAATATCTAACACTGAAGCTTTCTTT.

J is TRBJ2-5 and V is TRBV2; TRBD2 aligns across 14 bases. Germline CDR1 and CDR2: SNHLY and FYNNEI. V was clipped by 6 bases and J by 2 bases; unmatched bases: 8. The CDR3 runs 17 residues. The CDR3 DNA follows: TGTGCCAGCAGGACTAGCGGGAGGGGGAAGCGGCAAGAGACCCAGTACTTC. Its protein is CASRTSGRGKRQETQYF.